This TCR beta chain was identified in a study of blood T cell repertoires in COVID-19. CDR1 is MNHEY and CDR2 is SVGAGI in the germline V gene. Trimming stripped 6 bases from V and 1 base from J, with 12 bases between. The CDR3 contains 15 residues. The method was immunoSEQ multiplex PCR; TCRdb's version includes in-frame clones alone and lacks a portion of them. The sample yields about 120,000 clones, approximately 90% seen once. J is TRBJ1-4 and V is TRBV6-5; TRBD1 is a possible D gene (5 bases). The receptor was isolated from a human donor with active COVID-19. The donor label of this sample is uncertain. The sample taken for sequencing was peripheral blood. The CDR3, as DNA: TGTGCCAGCAGGACTTACAGGAAAACTAATGAAAAACTGTTTTTT. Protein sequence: CASRTYRKTNEKLFF.